Many counts were recorded for the clone carrying this TCR beta chain. Its matching antigen is unknown. The sample originates from a study of T cell repertoires in cytomegalovirus infection. Study information: Signatures in public TCR beta sequences pointed to both CMV infection and matching HLA type. Whole-study results and caveats: Clonotypes of TCR beta that were HLA-C-restricted and CMV-specific dominated the ex vivo response.

TCRdb used MiXCR to reprocess the reads, holding one entry per CDR3 protein. The table includes some 700,000 distinct CDR3 sequences, less than 40% detected once. Germline V gene lookup returns CDR1 SGHTA and CDR2 FQGTGA. The CDR3 runs to 15 residues. V lost 6 bases, J lost 4 bases, and 11 bases stayed unmatched. Sequences were obtained from PBMCs. The clonotype was recovered from a human donor in good health (CMV status not recorded). Some clones in this sample may be carry-over from other donors' samples. The chain carries TRBV7-3 and TRBJ1-2, with 7 bases lining up with TRBD1. CDR3 sequence: CASRLYRGAVYGYTF. The CDR3 nucleotides read TGTGCCAGCAGGCTTTACAGGGGAGCGGTCTATGGCTACACCTTC.